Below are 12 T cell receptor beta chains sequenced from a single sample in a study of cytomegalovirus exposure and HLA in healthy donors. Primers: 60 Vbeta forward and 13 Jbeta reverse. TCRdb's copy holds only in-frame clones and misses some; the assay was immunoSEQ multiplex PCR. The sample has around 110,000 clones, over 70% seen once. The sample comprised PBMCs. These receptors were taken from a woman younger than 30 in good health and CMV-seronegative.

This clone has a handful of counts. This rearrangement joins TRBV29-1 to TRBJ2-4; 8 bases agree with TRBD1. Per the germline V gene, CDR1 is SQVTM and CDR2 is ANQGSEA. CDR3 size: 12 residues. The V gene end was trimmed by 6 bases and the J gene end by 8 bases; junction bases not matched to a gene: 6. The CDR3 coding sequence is TGCAGCGTGACAGGGGCAGGTGACATTCAGTACTTC. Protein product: CSVTGAGDIQYF.

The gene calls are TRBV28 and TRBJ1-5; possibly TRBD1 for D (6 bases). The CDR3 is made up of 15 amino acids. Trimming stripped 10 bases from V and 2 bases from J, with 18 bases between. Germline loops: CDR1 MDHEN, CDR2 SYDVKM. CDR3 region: CAIGTPGEGNQPQHF. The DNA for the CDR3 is TGTGCCATCGGGACACCCGGAGAAGGCAATCAGCCCCAGCATTTT.

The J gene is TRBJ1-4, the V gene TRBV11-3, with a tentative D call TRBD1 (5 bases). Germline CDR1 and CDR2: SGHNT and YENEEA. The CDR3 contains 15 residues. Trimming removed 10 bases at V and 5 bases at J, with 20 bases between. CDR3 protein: CAISGRIPQNEKLFF. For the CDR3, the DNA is TGTGCCATCTCAGGGAGGATCCCCCAGAATGAAAAACTGTTTTTT.

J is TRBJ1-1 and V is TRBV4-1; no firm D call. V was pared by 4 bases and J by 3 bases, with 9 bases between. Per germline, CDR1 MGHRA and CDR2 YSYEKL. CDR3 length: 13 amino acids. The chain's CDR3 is CASSPVIDTEAFF. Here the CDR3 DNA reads TGCGCCAGCAGCCCCGTCATAGACACTGAAGCTTTCTTT.

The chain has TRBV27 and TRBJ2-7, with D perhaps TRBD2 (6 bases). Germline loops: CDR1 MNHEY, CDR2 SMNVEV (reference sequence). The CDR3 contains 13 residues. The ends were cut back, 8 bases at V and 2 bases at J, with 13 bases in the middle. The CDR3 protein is CASSLARTYEQYF. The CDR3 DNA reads TGTGCCAGCTCCCTAGCGAGGACCTACGAGCAGTACTTC.

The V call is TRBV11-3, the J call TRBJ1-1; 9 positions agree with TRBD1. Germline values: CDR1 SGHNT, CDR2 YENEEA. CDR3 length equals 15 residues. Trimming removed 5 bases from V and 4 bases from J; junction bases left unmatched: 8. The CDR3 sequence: CASSASTGGTTEAFF. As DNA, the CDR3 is TGTGCCAGCAGCGCGTCGACAGGGGGGACCACTGAAGCTTTCTTT.

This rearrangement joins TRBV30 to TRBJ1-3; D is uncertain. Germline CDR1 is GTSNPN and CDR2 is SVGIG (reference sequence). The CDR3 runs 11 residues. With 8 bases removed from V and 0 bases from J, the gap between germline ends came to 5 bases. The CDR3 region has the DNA TGTGCCCGACTCTCTGGAAACACCATATATTTT. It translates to CARLSGNTIYF.

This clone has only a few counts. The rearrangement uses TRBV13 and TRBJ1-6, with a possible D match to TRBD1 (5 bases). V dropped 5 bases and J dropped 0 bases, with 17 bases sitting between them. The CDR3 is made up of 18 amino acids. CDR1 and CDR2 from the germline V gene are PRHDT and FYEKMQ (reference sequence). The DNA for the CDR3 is TGTGCCAGCAGCGACGGCGGGGATCAGGGCTCCTATAATTCACCCCTCCACTTT. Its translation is CASSDGGDQGSYNSPLHF.

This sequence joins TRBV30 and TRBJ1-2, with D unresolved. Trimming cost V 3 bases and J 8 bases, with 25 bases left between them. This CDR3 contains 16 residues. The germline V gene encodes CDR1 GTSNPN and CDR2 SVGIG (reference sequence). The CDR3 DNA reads TGTGCCTGGAGGGGGAGACAAGGGCTCAGAGCGTGGGGCTACACCTTC. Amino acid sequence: CAWRGRQGLRAWGYTF.

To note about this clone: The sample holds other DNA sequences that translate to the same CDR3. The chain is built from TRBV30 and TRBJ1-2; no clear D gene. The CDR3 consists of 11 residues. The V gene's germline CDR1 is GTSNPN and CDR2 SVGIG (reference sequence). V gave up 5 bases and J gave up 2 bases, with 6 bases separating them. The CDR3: CAWGLNYGYTF. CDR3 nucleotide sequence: TGTGCCTGGGGACTGAACTATGGCTACACCTTC.

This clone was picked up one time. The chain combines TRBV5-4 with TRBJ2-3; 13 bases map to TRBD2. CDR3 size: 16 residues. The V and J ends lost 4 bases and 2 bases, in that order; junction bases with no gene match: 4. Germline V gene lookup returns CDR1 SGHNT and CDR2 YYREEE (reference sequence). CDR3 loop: CASSLGLAGDTDTQYF. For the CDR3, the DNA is TGTGCCAGCAGCCTCGGACTAGCGGGGGACACAGATACGCAGTATTTT. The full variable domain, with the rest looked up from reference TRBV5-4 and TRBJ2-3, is ETGVTQSPTHLIKTRGQQVTLRCSSQSGHNTVSWYQQALGQGPQFIFQYYREEENGRGNFPPRFSGLQFPNYSSELNVNALELDDSALYLCASSLGLAGDTDTQYFGPGTRLTVL.

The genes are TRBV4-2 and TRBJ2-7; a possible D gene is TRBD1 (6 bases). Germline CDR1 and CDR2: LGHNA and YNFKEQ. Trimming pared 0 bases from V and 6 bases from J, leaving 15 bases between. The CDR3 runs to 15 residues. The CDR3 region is CASSQEVQGLGEQYF. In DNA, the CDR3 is TGTGCCAGCAGCCAAGAGGTCCAGGGGCTGGGCGAGCAGTACTTC.